These 7 T cell receptor beta chains share one sample of origin, sequenced in a study of vaccination and CD4 T cells after COVID-19. With the Oncomine TCR Beta short-read assay, DNA from cultured CD4+ T cells was sequenced. After culture, CD4+ T cells served as the source for genomic DNA extraction. A single record per CDR3 protein comes from TCRdb applying MiXCR to the PCR reads. In the table there are under 7,000 distinct CDR3 sequences, roughly 33% of which are singletons. No antigen has been identified for these receptors. Stated treatment: approximately nine-day PBMC culture with coronavirus spike peptide pools or control peptides (ViraFEST assay). Gathering of the CD4+ T cells, from the unexposed donor, took place before the COVID-19 pandemic (2011-2018). The specimen was CD4+ T cells from blood, cultured in vitro. The receptors were gathered from a human donor in good health.

This clonotype is categorized as medium-sized. The gene calls are TRBV20-1 and TRBJ1-2; D possibly corresponds to TRBD1 (5 bases). The length of the CDR3 is 15 residues. Trimming shortened V by 0 bases and J by 4 bases, and 15 bases separated the two germline ends. CDR1 DFQATT and CDR2 SNEGSKA come from the germline V gene (reference sequence). This chain's CDR3 is CSARDGQGEFYGYTF. For the CDR3, the DNA is TGCAGTGCTAGAGATGGGCAGGGCGAGTTCTATGGCTACACCTTC.

The rearrangement joins TRBV7-9 to TRBJ1-1; 9 nucleotides match TRBD1. Germline V gene lookup returns CDR1 SEHNR and CDR2 FQNEAQ (reference sequence). V was clipped by 6 bases and J by 0 bases; unmatched bases: 5. The CDR3 sequence is 15 residues long. The CDR3 coding sequence is TGTGCCAGCAGATCCTGGACAGGGGTGAACACTGAAGCTTTCTTT. Residues: CASRSWTGVNTEAFF.

This clonotype is large by share. J is TRBJ1-5 and V is TRBV15; the D gene is possibly TRBD1 (5 bases). The CDR3 is made up of 13 amino acids. Trimming removed 4 bases from V and 7 bases from J, with 11 bases in between. Germline V gene lookup returns CDR1 LNHNV and CDR2 YYDKDF (reference sequence). The CDR3 is CATSIRVEQPQHF. The CDR3 coding sequence is TGTGCCACCAGCATCAGGGTAGAACAGCCCCAGCATTTT.

This clonotype came up a few times. This chain joins TRBV20-1 and TRBJ2-7, with 7 bases that match TRBD1. J gave up 6 bases and V 1 base, and 15 bases lay outside the gene matches. CDR1 is DFQATT, CDR2 SNEGSKA, per germline (reference sequence). The CDR3 length is 16 residues. The CDR3 DNA reads TGCAGTGCTAGAGCTGGCGCTAGGGGGCGCCTAGGCGAGCAGTACTTC. Translated, it gives CSARAGARGRLGEQYF.

This clonotype came up a few times. J is TRBJ1-1 and V is TRBV20-1; 8 positions agree with TRBD1. The CDR3 is 13 amino acids. Germline values: CDR1 DFQATT, CDR2 SNEGSKA (reference sequence). J lost 10 bases, V lost 6 bases, and 13 bases had no gene match. The CDR3 spells CSARGQGRGPAFF. The CDR3 region has the DNA TGCAGTGCCCGAGGACAGGGCCGCGGGCCAGCTTTCTTT.

This chain uses TRBV28 with TRBJ1-2; D not resolved. Trimming removed 4 bases at V and 3 bases at J, with 3 bases between. Germline lookup yields CDR1 MDHEN and CDR2 SYDVKM. The length of the CDR3 is 11 residues. The CDR3 sequence is CASSWDYGYTF. The CDR3 nucleotides are TGTGCCAGCAGTTGGGACTATGGCTACACCTTC.

The chain employs TRBV7-2 and TRBJ1-5, with TRBD1 identical over 10 bases. Germline trimming cut 5 bases from V and 7 bases from J; bases unmatched to any gene: 11. Per the germline V gene, CDR1 is SGHTA and CDR2 is FQGNSA. The CDR3 length is 16 residues. CDR3 in DNA: TGTGCCAGCAGCCTAACATCCGGGACAGGGGAACAGCCCCAGCATTTT. Translating gives CASSLTSGTGEQPQHF. The full variable domain, its missing parts supplied by reference TRBV7-2 and TRBJ1-5, is GAGVSQSPSNKVTEKGKDVELRCDPISGHTALYWYRQSLGQGLEFLIYFQGNSAPDKSGLPSDRFSAERTGGSVSTLTIQRTQQEDSAVYLCASSLTSGTGEQPQHFGDGTRLSIL.